This TCR beta chain was recorded in a study of cytomegalovirus exposure and HLA in healthy donors. Turning to the study itself: Roughly 180 million T cells yielded over 90 million unique TCR beta sequences in earlier analysis. Overall study findings and caveats: Across donors, sequencing depth was assumed by presence/absence analyses to be roughly uniform. There were some V segments, including TRBV6-2 and TRBV6-3, excluded as indistinguishable. Immune exposure information available was restricted to CMV serostatus.

Primers for the PCR totalled 60 Vbeta and 13 Jbeta. Sequencing used immunoSEQ multiplex PCR; TCRdb keeps in-frame clones, though not all of them. The sample totals 65,000 to 85,000 clones. Losses at the gene ends were 8 bases for V and 8 bases for J; bases not matched to a gene: 11. Germline V lookup: CDR1 MNHNY, CDR2 SVGAGI (reference sequence). CDR3 length equals 14 residues. Of note for this clone: No antigen is known for it.

The V call is TRBV6-6, the J call TRBJ2-1; 8 bases match TRBD1. The sequencing input was PBMCs. The TCR comes from a woman aged 55 to 70 in good health and CMV-seronegative. The CDR3 here is CASWSLTGEDEQFF. For the CDR3, the DNA is TGTGCCAGCTGGTCTTTGACAGGGGAGGATGAGCAGTTCTTC.